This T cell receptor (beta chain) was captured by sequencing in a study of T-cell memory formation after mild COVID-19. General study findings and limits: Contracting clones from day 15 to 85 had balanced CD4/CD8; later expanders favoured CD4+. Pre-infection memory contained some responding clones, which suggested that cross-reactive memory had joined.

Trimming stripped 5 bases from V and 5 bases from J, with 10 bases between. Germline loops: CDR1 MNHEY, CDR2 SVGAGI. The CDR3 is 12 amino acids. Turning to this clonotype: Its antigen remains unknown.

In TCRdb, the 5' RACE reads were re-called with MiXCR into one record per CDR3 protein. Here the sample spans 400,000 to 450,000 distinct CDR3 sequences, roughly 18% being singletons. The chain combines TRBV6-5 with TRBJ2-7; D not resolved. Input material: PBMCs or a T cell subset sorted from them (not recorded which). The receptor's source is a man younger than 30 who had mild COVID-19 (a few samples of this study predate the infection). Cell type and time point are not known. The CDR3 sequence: CASSLAPDEQYF. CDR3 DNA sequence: TGTGCCAGCAGTCTCGCCCCGGACGAGCAGTACTTC.